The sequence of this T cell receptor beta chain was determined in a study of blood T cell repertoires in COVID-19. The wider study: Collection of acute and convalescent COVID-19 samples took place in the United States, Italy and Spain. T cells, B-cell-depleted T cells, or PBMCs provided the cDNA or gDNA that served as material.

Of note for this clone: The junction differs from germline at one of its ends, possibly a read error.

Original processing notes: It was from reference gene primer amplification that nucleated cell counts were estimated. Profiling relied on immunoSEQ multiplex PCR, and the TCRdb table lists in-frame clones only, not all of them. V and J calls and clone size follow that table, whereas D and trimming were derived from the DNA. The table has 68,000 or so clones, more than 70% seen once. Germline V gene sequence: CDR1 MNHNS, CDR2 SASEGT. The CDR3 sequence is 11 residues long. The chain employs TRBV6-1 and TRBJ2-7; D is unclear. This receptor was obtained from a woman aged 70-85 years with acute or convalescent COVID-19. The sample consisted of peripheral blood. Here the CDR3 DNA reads TGTGCCAGCAGTGAATACTCCCATGTAGACTTC. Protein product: CASSEYSHVDF.